These 15 T cell receptor beta chains were sequenced from one sample in a study of T cell clonality in common variable immunodeficiency. Profiling relied on immunoSEQ multiplex PCR, and the TCRdb table lists in-frame clones only, not all of them. Observed in the sample are around 45,000 clones, none of them singletons. The sequenced sample consisted of peripheral blood mononuclear cells. These receptor sequences come from a person aged 18-69 years in good health.

On this clone: The sequenced fragment ends 3 residues before the CDR3 boundary, so the rest is inferred from the germline J gene. This chain joins TRBV2 and TRBJ1-4, with D perhaps TRBD1 (6 bases). Germline CDR1 reads SNHLY; CDR2 reads FYNNEI. The germline V and J ends were trimmed by 11 bases and 7 bases, with 17 bases remaining between them. The CDR3 contains 13 residues. The CDR3 region is CALTRGLREKLFF. The sequenced CDR3 bases are TGTGCCCTCACGAGGGGGTTGCGTGAAAAA.

In its sample, this clone was seen many times. The read is 3 residues too short to cover the CDR3 end, so that end is filled in from the germline J gene. The chain recombines TRBV19 with TRBJ2-6; a possible D gene is TRBD2 (6 bases). The CDR3 is 15 residues long. CDR1 is LNHDA, CDR2 SQIVND, per germline (reference sequence). Trimming removed 5 bases at V and 1 base at J, with 9 bases between. The CDR3 DNA, read in part, is TGTGCCAGTAGTTATGGGGGGTCTGGGGCCAACGTC. Translated: CASSYGGSGANV. The CDR3 reads in full as CASSYGGSGANVLTF. Complete variable domain (other parts from reference TRBV19 and TRBJ2-6): DGGITQSPKYLFRKEGQNVTLSCEQNLNHDAMYWYRQDPGQGLRLIYYSQIVNDFQKGDIAEGYSVSREKKESFPLTVTSAQKNPTAFYLCASSYGGSGANVLTFGAGSRLTVL.

A remark on this clone: The sequence runs out 3 residues before the end of the CDR3; the remainder is reconstructed from the germline J gene. The chain has TRBV11-2 and TRBJ2-2; no clear D gene. The CDR3 extends over 15 amino acids. Trimming took 7 bases from V and 4 from J, leaving 16 bases between them. From germline, CDR1 is SGHAT and CDR2 FQNNGV. Incomplete CDR3 DNA: TGTGCCAGCAACGTTCTTCAAGCGAGCACCGGGGAG. Encoded protein: CASNVLQASTGE. The whole CDR3 protein reads CASNVLQASTGELFF.

CDR3 DNA, as far as it was read: TGCAGTGCTCGACAGGGAATGGACTACGAG. Its translation is CSARQGMDYE. The CDR3 reads in full as CSARQGMDYEQYF. The chain couples TRBV20-1 to TRBJ2-7, with 7 bases aligning to TRBD1. Read data end 3 residues before the CDR3 end; the end is taken from the germline J gene. Germline trimming cut 5 bases from V and 3 bases from J; bases unmatched to any gene: 7. Germline V gene lookup returns CDR1 DFQATT and CDR2 SNEGSKA (reference sequence). This CDR3 spans 13 amino acids.

This clone was observed at least ten times. The missing CDR3 end, 3 residues past where the read stops, is filled in from the germline J gene. The gene calls are TRBV19 and TRBJ2-3; 10 nucleotides agree with TRBD1. Per the germline V gene, CDR1 is LNHDA and CDR2 is SQIVND (reference sequence). The ends lost 2 bases at V and 3 bases at J; junction bases unmatched: 14. This CDR3 contains 19 residues. The CDR3 spells CASSIRYFTSGQGTDTQYF. The sequenced part of the CDR3 DNA is TGTGCCAGTAGTATAAGGTATTTTACGTCGGGACAGGGGACAGATACG.

This clone was recorded a few times. The read ends 3 residues early relative to the CDR3; the germline J gene fills the gap. J is TRBJ2-7 and V is TRBV4-2; 10 bases agree with TRBD1. The CDR3 is 15 residues long. Germline-derived CDR1 and CDR2 are LGHNA and YNFKEQ. V lost 5 bases to trimming and J lost 1 base; unmatched junction nucleotides: 5. The sequenced part of the CDR3 DNA is TGTGCCAGCAGCAACCGGGACAGGGGATCCTACGAG. Translation: CASSNRDRGSYE. In full, the CDR3 is CASSNRDRGSYEQYF.

This clone showed up many times. The read halts 3 residues ahead of the CDR3 end, with the missing end drawn from the germline J gene. V usage is TRBV19 and J usage is TRBJ2-3, with 10 bases aligning to TRBD2. The CDR3 loop spans 19 amino acids. Germline-derived CDR1 and CDR2 are LNHDA and SQIVND (reference sequence). The ends lost 5 bases at V and 3 bases at J; junction bases unmatched: 17. The CDR3 DNA, read in part, is TGTGCCAGTAGTGCTCGGGTTATCGAGCGGGGGGGCTCGACAGATACG. Its translation: CASSARVIERGGSTDT. The CDR3 as a whole reads CASSARVIERGGSTDTQYF.

The sample holds many counts of this clone. The sequence runs out 3 residues before the end of the CDR3; the remainder is reconstructed from the germline J gene. V is TRBV4-2 and J is TRBJ2-7, with 7 bases lining up with TRBD1. Looked up from germline, CDR1 is LGHNA and CDR2 is YNFKEQ. V dropped 0 bases and J dropped 2; count of bases not matched to a gene: 10. The CDR3 contains 17 residues. CDR3 sequence reads: CASSQDGDSSRAYEQYF. The CDR3 bases that were read are TGTGCCAGCAGCCAAGATGGGGACAGCTCAAGGGCCTACGAG.

This clone was seen many times. Sequencing ends 3 residues short of the CDR3 end; the germline J gene provides the rest. The gene calls are TRBV6-1 and TRBJ2-1; 11 positions match TRBD2. From germline, CDR1 is MNHNS and CDR2 SASEGT. With 4 bases clipped from V and 4 bases from J, the junction kept 0 bases outside the gene matches. This CDR3 is 14 amino acids long. The covered CDR3 bases are TGTGCCAGCAGTGGACTAGCGGGGTACAATGAG. Amino acid sequence: CASSGLAGYNE. The complete CDR3 sequence is CASSGLAGYNEQFF.

This clone was detected many times. The read ends 3 residues before the CDR3 terminus; that terminus is restored from the germline J gene. Other nucleotide sequences from this sample produce the same CDR3. The rearrangement joins TRBV2 to TRBJ1-2; 9 bases line up with TRBD1. The CDR3 is 15 residues long. V lost 8 bases and J lost 4; bases outside the gene matches: 11. Germline CDR1 SNHLY, CDR2 FYNNEI. Partial CDR3 DNA: TGTGCCAGCCGTCCGCTAGGGACAGGGCTCTATGGC. It translates to CASRPLGTGLYG. The entire CDR3 protein is CASRPLGTGLYGYTF.

This clone was found many times. The observed sequence ends 3 residues before the CDR3 terminus, with the missing tail filled in from the germline J gene. The rearrangement uses TRBV18 and TRBJ2-7; no clear D gene. The CDR3 covers 14 residues. Germline V gene data show CDR1 as KGHSH and CDR2 as LQKENI. V was clipped by 6 bases and J by 0 bases, with 12 bases between them. The CDR3 protein is CASSLDWSSYEQYF. CDR3 bases read: TGTGCCAGCTCCCTCGACTGGAGCTCCTACGAG.

The table lists this clone with many counts. The read terminates 3 residues ahead of where the CDR3 ends, so the germline J gene completes it. This chain joins TRBV7-9 and TRBJ2-7; 8 positions agree with TRBD1. This CDR3 comprises 15 residues. CDR1 and CDR2 (germline): SEHNR, FQNEAQ (reference sequence). V shed 2 bases, J shed 3 bases, and the junction held 6 bases outside the gene matches. The CDR3 protein is CASSLPGQEFYEQYF. Incomplete CDR3 DNA: TGTGCCAGCAGCTTACCGGGACAGGAGTTCTACGAG.

This clone came up many times. The sequenced part of the CDR3 DNA is TGTGCCAGCAGCGCGAACCACGCAGATACG. Protein sequence: CASSANHADT. The full CDR3 sequence reads CASSANHADTQYF. V and J are TRBV28 and TRBJ2-3; D unclear. The sequenced fragment ends 3 residues before the CDR3 boundary, so the rest is inferred from the germline J gene. The CDR3 sequence is 13 residues long. V dropped 6 bases and J dropped 4 bases, with 11 bases sitting between them. Looked up from germline, CDR1 is MDHEN and CDR2 is SYDVKM.

This clone was seen many times. The read falls 3 residues short of the CDR3 end, and the missing part is taken from the germline J gene. The chain is built from TRBV28 and TRBJ1-6; possibly TRBD1 for D (6 bases). V was pared by 3 bases and J by 2 bases, with 14 bases between. Per germline, CDR1 MDHEN and CDR2 SYDVKM. This CDR3 contains 17 residues. The DNA read from the CDR3 is TGTGCCAGCAGTTTGAGCGGGGGCCTGACCTATAATTCACCC. As protein: CASSLSGGLTYNSP. The complete CDR3 protein is CASSLSGGLTYNSPLHF.

This clone has a count of ten or more. The read stops 3 residues short of the end of the CDR3; the missing end is completed from the germline J gene. The genes are TRBV12-5 and TRBJ2-7; D perhaps matches TRBD1 (5 bases). This CDR3 spans 13 amino acids. The V end lost 5 bases, the J end lost 5 bases, and 13 bases lay between the germline ends. The V gene's germline CDR1 is LGHNT and CDR2 FRNRAP. Partial CDR3 DNA: TGTGCTAGTGGTGACAGCATGATCAACGAG. It encodes CASGDSMINE. Given in full, the CDR3 is CASGDSMINEQYF. Together with reference TRBV12-5 and TRBJ2-7, the CDR3 gives the full variable domain: DARVTQTPRHKVTEMGQEVTMRCQPILGHNTVFWYRQTMMQGLELLAYFRNRAPLDDSGMPKDRFSAEMPDATLATLKIQPSEPRDSAVYFCASGDSMINEQYFGPGTRLTVT.